This T cell receptor beta chain was found in a study of blood T cells in healthy people across ages. This CDR3 has 13 residues. Germline V gives CDR1 SGDLS, CDR2 YYNGEE. It was with a sample-barcoded 5' primer and a J-beta primer mix that a second PCR of roughly 7 to 12 cycles was run. Every sample produced at least 2.5 million CDR3-containing paired-end reads. TCRdb re-called the 5' RACE reads through MiXCR, storing one row per CDR3 protein. The sample records around 710,000 distinct CDR3 sequences, around 40% being singletons. A note on this clonotype: Mismatch with germline at one junction end may stem from a read error.

The TCR was taken from a woman aged 55-69 years in good health. This chain connects TRBV9 to TRBJ2-7; 7 bases fit TRBD1. The sequenced sample was blood. CDR3 bases: TGTGCCGGCAGCTCGGGACAGTCCTACGAGCAGTACTTC. Translated: CAGSSGQSYEQYF.